The 17 T cell receptor beta chains given below trace back to one sample, sequenced in a study of OX40 agonist ivuxolimab in advanced cancers. Sequenced by immunoSEQ multiplex PCR; TCRdb stores in-frame clones only, minus some. This table has tens of thousands of clones, more than 80% appearing once. The source material was CD4+ or CD8+ T cells sorted from blood, sampled in a trial of the OX40 agonist ivuxolimab. The receptors come from an adult with an advanced solid tumor such as melanoma, head and neck, liver or kidney cancer.

The CDR3, as DNA: TGTGCCAGCAGCCATTCTCACTCCTACGAGCAGTACTTC. Protein: CASSHSHSYEQYF. V and J are TRBV16 and TRBJ2-7; D not certain. Germline V gives CDR1 KGHSY, CDR2 FQNENV. Trimming removed 3 bases at V and 0 bases at J, with 6 bases between. This CDR3 has 13 residues.

The chain carries TRBV9 and TRBJ2-5; perhaps TRBD2 as D (7 bases). Between the trimmed V and J ends, which lost 5 bases and 5 bases, there was a span of 16 bases. CDR1 and CDR2 (germline): SGDLS, YYNGEE. This CDR3 region has 14 residues. This CDR3 reads CASSLSGGPETQYF. The CDR3, as DNA: TGTGCCAGCAGTCTTTCCGGGGGGCCTGAGACCCAGTACTTC.

The chain has TRBV9 and TRBJ2-3; 7 nucleotides agree with TRBD1. V lost 6 bases, J lost 1 base, and 5 bases stayed unmatched. The V gene's germline CDR1 is SGDLS and CDR2 YYNGEE. This CDR3 has 14 residues. CDR3 loop: CASNTGVGTDTQYF. The CDR3 region has the DNA TGTGCCAGCAATACAGGGGTTGGCACAGATACGCAGTATTTT.

The V and J genes are TRBV28 and TRBJ2-7; D not certain. Germline V lookup: CDR1 MDHEN, CDR2 SYDVKM. This CDR3 has 14 amino acids. Trimming took off 2 bases at V and 2 bases at J, with 10 bases between the two ends. CDR3 in amino acids: CASSLRLKAYEQYF. CDR3 sequence (DNA): TGTGCCAGCAGTTTACGCTTAAAGGCCTACGAGCAGTACTTC.

This chain links TRBV7-8 with TRBJ2-3; D unresolved. This CDR3 spans 16 amino acids. Per germline, CDR1 SGHVS and CDR2 FQNEAQ. Trimming shortened V by 5 bases and J by 0 bases, and 15 bases separated the two germline ends. The CDR3 DNA sequence: TGTGCCAGCAGCGCGCCTGGCACTTCTAGCACAGATACGCAGTATTTT. The encoded protein is CASSAPGTSSTDTQYF.

This chain links TRBV7-8 with TRBJ2-7; 8 positions agree with TRBD2. The germline gives CDR1 SGHVS, CDR2 FQNEAQ. The CDR3 covers 12 residues. The V gene end was trimmed by 5 bases and the J gene end by 12 bases; junction bases not matched to a gene: 9. As DNA, the CDR3 is TGTGCCAGCAGCGGACTTAGCGGGACGACGTACTTC. Its translation is CASSGLSGTTYF. The full variable domain, in which reference TRBV7-8 and TRBJ2-7 provide the parts outside the CDR3, is GAGVSQSPRYKVAKRGQDVALRCDPISGHVSLFWYQQALGQGPEFLTYFQNEAQLDKSGLPSDRFFAERPEGSVSTLKIQRTQQEDSAVYLCASSGLSGTTYFGPGTRLTVT.

This clone was counted once. This chain links TRBV28 with TRBJ2-7, with 8 bases matching TRBD2. The V segment lost 6 bases and the J segment 5 bases; nucleotides outside the gene matches: 18. CDR1 and CDR2 from the germline V gene are MDHEN and SYDVKM. CDR3 length: 17 amino acids. CDR3 nucleotide sequence: TGTGCCAGCAGCAATAGGGTTGGACTAGCCCGCTTTGACGAGCAGTACTTC. It is translated as CASSNRVGLARFDEQYF.

The chain is built from TRBV11-1 and TRBJ1-3; TRBD1 matches 10 bases. The CDR3 is 17 amino acids. Trimming cost V 3 bases and J 1 base; bases outside gene matches: 6. CDR1 and CDR2 (germline): SGHAT, FQDESV (reference sequence). CDR3 in DNA: TGTGCCAGCAGCTTGACCGGGACAGGGGTATCTGGAAACACCATATATTTT. Translated: CASSLTGTGVSGNTIYF.

The chain has TRBV6-5 and TRBJ1-3, with TRBD1 matching 8 bases. Germline V gene lookup returns CDR1 MNHEY and CDR2 SVGAGI. Trimming took 4 bases from V and 2 from J; bases not matched to a gene: 1. CDR3 length: 14 residues. CDR3 nucleotides: TGTGCCAGCAGTTTGACAGGGGCTGGAAACACCATATATTTT. Protein sequence: CASSLTGAGNTIYF.

The chain uses TRBV13 and TRBJ2-7, with 9 positions matching TRBD1. Germline-derived CDR1 and CDR2 are PRHDT and FYEKMQ (reference sequence). The CDR3 extends over 15 amino acids. The V and J ends lost 4 bases and 2 bases, in that order; junction bases with no gene match: 6. CDR3 region: CASSYGTGLTYEQYF. In DNA, the CDR3 is TGTGCCAGCAGCTACGGGACAGGGCTCACCTACGAGCAGTACTTC.

V gene TRBV28 combines with J gene TRBJ1-1; D gene ambiguous. The CDR3 runs 14 residues. The ends were cut back, 6 bases at V and 1 base at J, with 12 bases in the middle. Germline assignment: CDR1 MDHEN and CDR2 SYDVKM. The CDR3: CASSLQVPNTEAFF. The CDR3 DNA is TGTGCCAGCAGCCTCCAGGTCCCGAACACTGAAGCTTTCTTT.

The chain uses TRBV11-2 and TRBJ2-2; perhaps D is TRBD1 or TRBD2 (6 bases each). The length of the CDR3 is 12 residues. Germline loops: CDR1 SGHAT, CDR2 FQNNGV. Trimming shortened V by 5 bases and J by 10 bases, and 11 bases separated the two germline ends. CDR3 sequence reads: CASSLGGAELFF. In DNA, the CDR3 is TGTGCCAGCAGCCTGGGGGGCGCGGAGCTGTTTTTT.

This sequence joins TRBV6-6 and TRBJ1-5, with D perhaps matching TRBD1 (5 bases). The V end lost 4 bases, the J end lost 3 bases, and 10 bases lay between the germline ends. The CDR3 covers 14 residues. CDR1 is MNHNY and CDR2 is SVGAGI in the germline V gene (reference sequence). CDR3 sequence reads: CASSLGGNNQPQHF. The CDR3 DNA follows: TGTGCCAGCAGTTTGGGGGGTAACAATCAGCCCCAGCATTTT.

The chain recombines TRBV21-1 with TRBJ1-1; the DNA was not compared with TRBD1, the D call given in the table. TRBV21-1 is deemed a pseudogene. This CDR3 has 16 residues. CDR3 sequence (DNA): TGTGCCAGCAGCAAAGAAAGGGGGTTTATGAACACTGAAGCTTTCTTT. Translating it yields CASSKERGFMNTEAFF.

This clone was seen only once. The V gene is TRBV4-3, the J gene TRBJ2-3; TRBD2 might be the D (5 bases). The CDR3 has 16 residues. V lost 0 bases, J lost 4 bases, and 14 bases lay in between. CDR1 LGHNA and CDR2 YSLEER come from the germline V gene. In DNA, the CDR3 is TGCGCCAGCAGCCAAGATCCCGATCTCGGGGCAGATACGCAGTATTTT. It encodes CASSQDPDLGADTQYF.

This chain uses TRBV28 with TRBJ2-7; tentative D call: TRBD1 (6 bases). V lost 5 bases and J lost 3, with 17 bases in between. The CDR3 has 15 amino acids. Per germline, CDR1 MDHEN and CDR2 SYDVKM. CDR3 sequence reads: CASSPPRDTNYEQYF. The CDR3 DNA reads TGTGCCAGCAGTCCCCCCAGGGACACCAACTACGAGCAGTACTTC.

This clone was counted between two and nine times. At one boundary the junction diverges from the germline segment, which might be a read error. The chain combines TRBV19 with TRBJ2-3; D possibly corresponds to TRBD1 (5 bases). This CDR3 region has 15 residues. Looked up from germline, CDR1 is LNHDA and CDR2 is SQIVND (reference sequence). This chain's CDR3 is CATSAGHHSTDTQYF. The CDR3 region has the DNA TGTGCCACTAGTGCCGGACACCATAGCACAGATACGCAGTATTTT.